These 25 T cell receptor beta chains were all obtained from the same sample, sequenced in a study of blood T cells in healthy people across ages (dated by TCRdb to the mid-2010s). The library was generated by 5' RACE. The data were produced on an Illumina HiSeq 2500. A second about 7 to 12 cycle PCR used a sample-barcoded 5' primer and a J-beta primer mix. The public reads were reprocessed in TCRdb via fastp at Q25 and MiXCR, keeping in-frame beta chains. Rows are unified per CDR3 protein, each entry keeping the most common DNA and genes. The sample profile shows around 790,000 distinct CDR3 sequences; roughly 44% of them were found once. Together, the top ten hold approximately 20% of the sample. The sequenced sample was blood. The source of these receptors is a man aged 55 to 69 in good health.

The chain uses TRBV30 and TRBJ2-4; D possibly corresponds to TRBD1 (6 bases). The end of the DNA is better explained by TRBJ2-7, so the J call may be wrong. This CDR3 has 15 amino acids. Looked up from germline, CDR1 is GTSNPN and CDR2 is SVGIG (reference sequence). CDR3 sequence (DNA): TGTGCCTGGAGTCCGAGTCGGACAGCGCCATACGAGCAGTACTTC. This codes for CAWSPSRTAPYEQYF.

CDR3 coding DNA: TGCGCCAGCAGCCAAGAAGTTATGAACACTGAAGCTTTCTTT. This translates into CASSQEVMNTEAFF. This chain connects TRBV4-1 to TRBJ1-1; D is uncertain. Per germline, CDR1 MGHRA and CDR2 YSYEKL. This CDR3 comprises 14 residues. Trimming cost V 0 bases and J 0 bases, with 5 bases left between them.

This clonotype has a handful of counts. The chain recombines TRBV12-3 or TRBV12-4 with TRBJ1-1; D gene ambiguous. This CDR3 is 14 amino acids long. V was trimmed by 8 bases and J by 4 bases, leaving 17 bases between them. CDR3 in amino acids: CASGTGGKLTEAFF. The CDR3 bases are TGTGCCAGCGGAACGGGCGGAAAGCTCACTGAAGCTTTCTTT.

The rearrangement joins TRBV18 to TRBJ1-2; D possibly corresponds to TRBD1 (5 bases). The CDR3 has 14 amino acids. CDR1 is KGHSH and CDR2 is LQKENI in the germline V gene. The V end lost 9 bases, the J end lost 4 bases, and 18 bases lay between the germline ends. The CDR3 coding sequence is TGTGCCAGTTCATCGGTCCCAGGGAGCTATGGCTACACCTTC. It is translated as CASSSVPGSYGYTF.

The chain uses TRBV7-9 and TRBJ2-3; 7 positions match TRBD2. The ends lost 2 bases at V and 4 bases at J; junction bases unmatched: 15. Per germline, CDR1 SEHNR and CDR2 FQNEAQ (reference sequence). This CDR3 spans 18 amino acids. As DNA, the CDR3 is TGTGCCAGCAGCTTAACGTTGGCTAGCGGCTACCACGCAGATACGCAGTATTTT. Translated: CASSLTLASGYHADTQYF.

This clonotype was seen a few times. The chain couples TRBV20-1 to TRBJ2-3; D is uncertain. The germline CDR1 and CDR2 sequences are DFQATT and SNEGSKA (reference sequence). V was trimmed by 6 bases and J by 2 bases, leaving 15 bases between them. The CDR3 spans 14 residues. DNA of the CDR3: TGCAGTGCCAGCAACCTAGAGTTCACAGATACGCAGTATTTT. Translation: CSASNLEFTDTQYF.

J is TRBJ2-2 and V is TRBV5-1, with a possible D match to TRBD1 (5 bases). V dropped 2 bases and J dropped 3 bases, with 14 bases sitting between them. Germline V gene lookup returns CDR1 SGHRS and CDR2 YFSETQ. This CDR3 has 16 residues. The CDR3 nucleotides are TGCGCCAGCAGCTTCCTCGGCAGGGTCGACACCGGGGAGCTGTTTTTT. It encodes CASSFLGRVDTGELFF.

The chain links TRBV5-1 to TRBJ2-1; 7 bases align to TRBD1. The trim removed 1 base at V and 7 bases at J, leaving 8 bases unmatched. The CDR3 covers 15 residues. Germline V gives CDR1 SGHRS, CDR2 YFSETQ. CDR3 sequence: CASSLWQGDANEQFF. Written as DNA, the CDR3 is TGCGCCAGCAGCTTGTGGCAGGGGGATGCAAATGAGCAGTTCTTC.

This chain joins TRBV30 and TRBJ2-3; tentatively, D is TRBD1 or TRBD2 (6 bases each). The CDR3 contains 15 residues. The V and J ends lost 4 bases and 4 bases respectively, with 18 bases between them. CDR1 and CDR2 (germline): GTSNPN, SVGIG (reference sequence). CDR3 coding DNA: TGTGCCTGGACGGTACGGGGGCAGTCACCAGATACGCAGTATTTT. Amino acid sequence: CAWTVRGQSPDTQYF.

The chain carries TRBV28 and TRBJ1-1, with D uncertain. The CDR3 is 14 amino acids. Trimming pared 4 bases from V and 6 bases from J, leaving 15 bases between. Germline assignment: CDR1 MDHEN and CDR2 SYDVKM. In DNA, the CDR3 is TGTGCCAGCAGTTCCCCGGAGGGATGGCCTGAAGCTTTCTTT. This translates into CASSSPEGWPEAFF.

The rearrangement joins TRBV6-6 to TRBJ1-5, with no clear D. Trimming stripped 10 bases from V and 0 bases from J, with 13 bases between. The CDR3 length is 14 residues. The germline gives CDR1 MNHNY, CDR2 SVGAGI (reference sequence). This CDR3 reads CATNPRDSNQPQHF. The DNA for the CDR3 is TGTGCCACCAACCCCAGAGATAGCAATCAGCCCCAGCATTTT.

CDR3 residues: CASSQEDLAATEQFF. The CDR3 region has the DNA TGTGCCAGCAGCCAAGAGGATCTAGCGGCGACCGAGCAGTTCTTC. V gene TRBV3-1 combines with J gene TRBJ2-1; 7 bases fit TRBD2. CDR3 length: 15 residues. CDR1 is LGHDT, CDR2 YNNKEL, per germline (reference sequence). V shed 0 bases, J shed 10 bases, and the junction held 9 bases outside the gene matches.

V gene TRBV4-3 combines with J gene TRBJ1-2; D unresolved. The V gene lost 1 base and the J gene lost 2 bases, with 17 bases spanning the gap. Germline assignment: CDR1 LGHNA and CDR2 YSLEER. There are 17 residues in the CDR3. The CDR3 sequence: CASSQGLGGLRNYGYTF. The CDR3 DNA follows: TGCGCCAGCAGCCAAGGGCTTGGAGGTCTCAGGAACTATGGCTACACCTTC.

The chain uses TRBV24-1 and TRBJ2-7; a weak D match, TRBD2 (5 bases). V lost 4 bases and J 3 bases, leaving 12 bases between the germline ends. The CDR3 contains 14 residues. Germline V lookup: CDR1 KGHDR, CDR2 SFDVKD. The CDR3 region has the DNA TGTGCCACCAGTGAGAACGGGGAGTTCTACGAGCAGTACTTC. Translating it yields CATSENGEFYEQYF.

The J gene is TRBJ2-6, the V gene TRBV2, with D maybe TRBD1 (5 bases). Looked up from germline, CDR1 is SNHLY and CDR2 is FYNNEI. Trimming removed 1 base at V and 2 bases at J, with 12 bases between. The CDR3 is made up of 17 amino acids. The CDR3 DNA is TGTGCCAGCAGTGAAGATGGCCCAGGGCCTGGGGCCAACGTCCTGACTTTC. It yields the protein CASSEDGPGPGANVLTF.

This clonotype came up a few times. The chain employs TRBV5-1 and TRBJ2-5; no reliable D call. The CDR3 is 13 residues long. V was shortened by 4 bases and J by 0 bases, with 7 bases between the two germline ends. The V gene's germline CDR1 is SGHRS and CDR2 YFSETQ. The CDR3 reads CASSDQNQETQYF. The CDR3 DNA reads TGCGCCAGCAGCGACCAGAACCAAGAGACCCAGTACTTC.

The gene calls are TRBV10-3 and TRBJ2-1, with 8 bases matching TRBD2. This CDR3 has 14 residues. Germline V gene sequence: CDR1 ENHRY, CDR2 SYGVKD. With 2 bases clipped from V and 6 bases from J, the junction kept 3 bases outside the gene matches. The CDR3 nucleotides are TGTGCCATCAGTGAGGGACTAGCACTCAATGAGCAGTTCTTC. Its protein product is CAISEGLALNEQFF.

The V gene is TRBV29-1, the J gene TRBJ2-3, with 7 positions matching TRBD1. The germline V gene has CDR1 SQVTM and CDR2 ANQGSEA. The CDR3 spans 17 residues. J gave up 1 base and V 5 bases, and 15 bases lay outside the gene matches. For the CDR3, the DNA is TGCAGCGTTCGGGACAGATACCCCGAGGCTGGCACAGATACGCAGTATTTT. Protein product: CSVRDRYPEAGTDTQYF.

In its sample, this clonotype was seen a few times. The V call is TRBV5-1, the J call TRBJ2-5; D gene ambiguous. The J call may not be correct, given that the DNA end is closer to TRBJ2-7. CDR3 length: 13 residues. CDR1 is SGHRS, CDR2 YFSETQ, per germline. The CDR3 is CASSLDGIYEQYF. For the CDR3, the DNA is TGCGCCAGCAGCTTGGATGGGATCTACGAGCAGTACTTC.

Many counts were recorded for this clonotype. The V call is TRBV7-2, the J call TRBJ1-2, with unresolved D. The CDR3 is made up of 12 amino acids. Trimming stripped 1 base from V and 6 bases from J, with 6 bases between. Germline V lookup: CDR1 SGHTA, CDR2 FQGNSA. CDR3: CASSLVPDGYTF. Here the CDR3 DNA reads TGTGCCAGCAGCTTAGTGCCAGATGGCTACACCTTC.

The chain has TRBV9 and TRBJ2-5; a possible D gene is TRBD1 (7 bases). Trimming cost V 0 bases and J 2 bases, with 14 bases left between them. There are 16 residues in the CDR3. Germline V gene sequence: CDR1 SGDLS, CDR2 YYNGEE. DNA of the CDR3: TGTGCCAGCAGCGTAGCCGGGGGACAGAGGCAAGAGACCCAGTACTTC. Its protein product is CASSVAGGQRQETQYF.

The chain couples TRBV7-2 to TRBJ2-7; unclear D gene. Trimming removed 5 bases at V and 2 bases at J, with 10 bases between. The germline CDR1 and CDR2 sequences are SGHTA and FQGNSA. There are 13 residues in the CDR3. In DNA, the CDR3 is TGTGCCAGCAGCGTAGGGCTTCCCTACGAGCAGTACTTC. Its protein product is CASSVGLPYEQYF. Full variable domain (rest looked up from reference TRBV7-2 and TRBJ2-7): GAGVSQSPSNKVTEKGKDVELRCDPISGHTALYWYRQSLGQGLEFLIYFQGNSAPDKSGLPSDRFSAERTGGSVSTLTIQRTQQEDSAVYLCASSVGLPYEQYFGPGTRLTVT.

The gene calls are TRBV18 and TRBJ2-3, with D possibly matching TRBD2 (6 bases). Per the germline V gene, CDR1 is KGHSH and CDR2 is LQKENI. The CDR3 runs 16 residues. The germline V and J ends were trimmed by 0 bases and 3 bases, with 13 bases remaining between them. The CDR3 nucleotides are TGTGCCAGCTCACCACCGGAGGCTAGCGAAACAGATACGCAGTATTTT. Translated, it gives CASSPPEASETDTQYF.

The chain couples TRBV20-1 to TRBJ2-1; D gene uncertain. Germline V gene lookup returns CDR1 DFQATT and CDR2 SNEGSKA (reference sequence). Between the trimmed V and J ends, which lost 5 bases and 10 bases, there was a span of 12 bases. The CDR3 sequence is 11 residues long. The CDR3 region is CSASGVQEQFF. The CDR3, as DNA: TGCAGTGCTTCCGGTGTCCAAGAGCAGTTCTTC.

This clonotype was counted only a few times. The rearrangement uses TRBV5-1 and TRBJ2-7, with D perhaps TRBD2 (6 bases). Germline V gene lookup returns CDR1 SGHRS and CDR2 YFSETQ. The CDR3 runs to 15 residues. The V and J ends lost 5 bases and 6 bases respectively, with 21 bases between them. CDR3 in DNA: TGCGCCAGCAGACCTGGGGACTCCTCGGCAGGCGAGCAGTACTTC. Translated, it gives CASRPGDSSAGEQYF.